This T cell receptor beta chain was recorded in a study of a mutant IDH1 vaccine in newly diagnosed glioma. Across the study: Among treated patients, about 62% were male and about 40% female, and mean age was 40.4 years. It was radiotherapy, temozolomide, or both that patients received previously, with most receiving both. The study held visit V12 at week 35 and visit V13 at week 47.

As to this clone: The target antigen is unknown.

The CDR3 runs to 14 residues. The V end lost 4 bases, the J end lost 6 bases, and 15 bases lay between the germline ends. Germline V gives CDR1 SEHNR, CDR2 FQNEAQ (reference sequence). As for time point: week 35, safety follow-up. Vaccination comprised doses that each held 300 ug of mutant IDH1 20-mer peptide, plus topical imiquimod. Generated by immunoSEQ multiplex PCR, the TCRdb table keeps only in-frame clones and is missing some. The top ten clones hold roughly 2.4% of a sample with approximately 45,000 clones, 85% to 95% of them seen once. Here the sequenced sample was PBMCs, taken from a glioma patient whose treatment included an IDH1 peptide vaccine. This sequence joins TRBV7-9 and TRBJ1-2, with D tentatively TRBD1 (6 bases). The receptor's source is a man over 45 with glioma. CDR3 sequence reads: CASSYGWGPDGYTF. The CDR3 DNA reads as TGTGCCAGCAGCTACGGTTGGGGGCCGGATGGCTACACCTTC.